This entry concerns a single T cell receptor (beta chain). Its antigen is still unknown. No clone much larger than this one lies a single base away; base qualities are absent. This specimen belongs to a study of blood T cell repertoires in COVID-19 (dated by TCRdb to 2020 to 2022). Regarding the study in general: Samples from collaborators originated in the United States, Italy and Spain and spanned both the acute and convalescent phases of COVID-19. Subjects who had been exposed to COVID-19, were actively infected with it, or had recovered from it provided the deeply sampled blood TCRbeta repertoires that made up the dataset. Sample metadata almost always included a de-identified subject ID, COVID-19 status, age in years and sex. The repertoires were released in a freely available public database meant as a resource for research on the immune response to SARS-CoV-2. Where available, HLA class I and class II types were taken from metadata supplied by the sample provider and were not determined by assay-based typing. The material from the prospective study consisted of cDNA or gDNA derived from T cells, B-cell-depleted T cells, or PBMCs. Samples were obtained from the ongoing ImmuneRACE study (first 160 participants) and from 1,254 subjects provided by 6 global collaborators.

CDR1 and CDR2 were assigned from the germline V gene as SGHDT and YYEEEE. Reading from cysteine to phenylalanine, the CDR3 counts 16 amino acids. Kept here is only the CDR3 DNA, which spans 48 bases and is read in frame from base 1. The V and J ends are trimmed by 2 bases and 2 bases, leaving 15 bases between them. Whole blood was collected in K2EDTA tubes by collaborating institutions according to the institutions' own protocols. Collaborator samples were shipped for TCRbeta analysis as frozen whole blood, isolated PBMCs, or DNA extracted from either sample type. Results the study describes overall, beyond this receptor: Clinical and demographic metadata were provided uncurated, with the amount varying by source and participant.

TCRbeta CDR3 regions were amplified from genomic DNA using the immunoSEQ Assay, a bias-controlled multiplex PCR. On the authors' methods: Nucleated cell counts per sample were estimated from amplification of reference gene primers within the assay. To quantify the absolute abundance of each unique TCRbeta CDR3 rearrangement, sequence reads were collapsed and filtered. For each sample, productive Simpson clonality was calculated by taking the square root of Simpson's diversity index across productive rearrangements. This immuneACCESS table, as held by TCRdb, lists in-frame sequences with V and J called but not all clones. Of the missing ones, under half trace to an unresolved V gene in checked studies; the others have no known cause. V, J and clone size are those of that table, while D and trimming were read from the DNA. A total of 400,000 to 550,000 clones appear in this sample, approximately 90% of them only once. The top ten hold 4% to 5.5% of the sample.

The chain uses TRBV5-6 and TRBJ2-3, and perhaps TRBD1 as D gene, on 6 matching bases. The sample was peripheral blood. The clonotype originates from a woman aged 25 to 39 with acute or convalescent COVID-19. In nucleotide form, the sequence is TGTGCCAGCAGCTTCTCCAGGGGCCTGCCCACAGATACGCAGTATTTT. The translation is CASSFSRGLPTDTQYF.